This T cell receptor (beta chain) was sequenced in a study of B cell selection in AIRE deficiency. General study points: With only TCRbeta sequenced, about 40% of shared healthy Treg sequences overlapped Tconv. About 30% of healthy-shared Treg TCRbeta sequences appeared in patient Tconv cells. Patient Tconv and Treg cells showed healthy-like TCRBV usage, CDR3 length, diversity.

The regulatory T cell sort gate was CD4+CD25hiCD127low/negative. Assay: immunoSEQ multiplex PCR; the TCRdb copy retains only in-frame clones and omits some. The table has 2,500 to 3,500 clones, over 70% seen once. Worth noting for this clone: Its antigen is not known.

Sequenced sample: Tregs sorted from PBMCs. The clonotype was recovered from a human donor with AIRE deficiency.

The CDR3 sequence: CASSLSDRGYGYTF. In DNA, the CDR3 is TGTGCCAGCAGTTTGTCCGACAGGGGTTATGGCTACACCTTC. The rearrangement uses TRBV28 and TRBJ1-2; 8 bases align to TRBD1. With 3 bases clipped from V and 5 bases from J, the junction kept 5 bases outside the gene matches. Germline loops: CDR1 MDHEN, CDR2 SYDVKM. The CDR3 covers 14 residues.